These T cell receptor beta chains were read from a single sample in a study of blood T cell repertoires in COVID-19. This table comes from immunoSEQ multiplex PCR, and its TCRdb copy is limited to in-frame clones, with some not included. The data hold 200,000 or so clones, with approximately 83% observed a single time. The sample was PBMCs or T cells enriched from blood (not recorded which). These receptors all stem from a woman between 45 and 65 years old who had been exposed to COVID-19. Each CDR3 is given with its conserved first and last residue. D genes are given only for firm matches. Size is stated for part of the rows, as once, few or many counts, or as a class when the clone is expanded.

v_call	j_call	cdr3_length	clone_size	d_call	cdr3_nt	cdr3_aa
TRBV28	TRBJ2-1	17	NA	NA	TGTGCCAGCAGTTCTACAAGAAAAAGCCGGGACTACAATGAGCAGTTCTTC	CASSSTRKSRDYNEQFF
TRBV5-1	TRBJ2-3	18	NA	TRBD1	TGCGCCAGCAGCTCCACCGGGACAGGGAAGGGGGCCACAGATACGCAGTATTTT	CASSSTGTGKGATDTQYF
TRBV2	TRBJ2-7	12	NA	NA	TGTGCCAGCAGTGTGGGCAGCTACGAGCAGTACTTC	CASSVGSYEQYF
TRBV14	TRBJ2-7	12	few	NA	TGTGCCAGCAGCCAAGATCGGAAGGTAGAGGTATTC	CASSQDRKVEVF
TRBV29-1	TRBJ2-5	14	few	NA	TGCAGCGTTGGGGAGTCGTCTTACTTAGGGACCCAGTACTTC	CSVGESSYLGTQYF
TRBV23-1	TRBJ1-4	15	NA	TRBD1	TGCGCCAGCATTTTCAAGAGGACAGGAGGTGAAAAACTGTTTTTT	CASIFKRTGGEKLFF
TRBV5-5	TRBJ1-2	15	NA	TRBD1	TGTGCCAGCAGCTTGGCGACAGGGGCCCACTATGGCTACACCTTC	CASSLATGAHYGYTF
TRBV29-1	TRBJ2-7	11	once	NA	TGCAGCGTTGAGTCAGGGAACGAGCAGTACTTC	CSVESGNEQYF
TRBV11-2	TRBJ2-1	15	many	TRBD1	TGTGCCAGCAGCTTACTCAGGGGGTCCTACAATGAGCAGTTCTTC	CASSLLRGSYNEQFF
TRBV27	TRBJ2-2	15	NA	NA	TGTGCCAGCAAGCAAACGGATTACAGGCCCGGGGAGCTGTTTTTT	CASKQTDYRPGELFF
TRBV25-1	TRBJ2-1	16	few	TRBD1	TGTGCCAGCAGTCCTTCCCGGACAGGGGGAAACAATGAGCAGTTCTTC	CASSPSRTGGNNEQFF
TRBV24-1	TRBJ1-2	14	NA	TRBD1	TGTGCCACCAGTGATTCGACAGGGCTCTATGGCTACACCTTC	CATSDSTGLYGYTF
TRBV20-1	TRBJ2-1	12	NA	NA	TGCAGTGCTAGTCGGGGTCGGGATGAGCAGTTCTTC	CSASRGRDEQFF
TRBV11-3	TRBJ2-2	17	NA	TRBD1	TGTGCCAGCAGCTTAGGAACAGGGGGCGTTTTGACCGGGGAGCTGTTTTTT	CASSLGTGGVLTGELFF
TRBV6-1	TRBJ1-1	16	few	NA	TGTGCCAGCAGTGTAGGACTAGGGGTTGTAAACGCTGAAGCTTTCTTT	CASSVGLGVVNAEAFF
TRBV14	TRBJ2-3	11	once	NA	TGTGCCAGCAGTCGAGCGGATACGCAGTATTTT	CASSRADTQYF
TRBV10-2	TRBJ1-6	17	NA	NA	TGCGCCAGCAGTGAGTCGATTCCGGGGTCCTATAATTCACCCCTCCACTTT	CASSESIPGSYNSPLHF
TRBV28	TRBJ1-5	15	NA	NA	TGTGCCAGCCTATCCCAGGGGATGGGCAATCAGCCCCAGCATTTT	CASLSQGMGNQPQHF
TRBV6-6	TRBJ2-5	13	NA	TRBD1	TGTGCCAGCAGTGCCGGGACAGGGGGGACCCAGTACTTC	CASSAGTGGTQYF
TRBV18	TRBJ2-3	18	NA	NA	TGTGCCAGCTCAAGATCAACAGGCAATCCTACTAGCACAGATACGCAGTATTTT	CASSRSTGNPTSTDTQYF
TRBV2	TRBJ1-1	11	once	NA	TGTGCCAGCAGTCCTGACACTGAAGCTTTCTTT	CASSPDTEAFF
TRBV28	TRBJ2-1	13	NA	NA	TGTGCCAGCAATGGCCATCCCTACAATGAGCAGTTCTTC	CASNGHPYNEQFF
TRBV7-2	TRBJ2-6	16	NA	NA	TGTGCCAGCAGCTCCCCAAGCCTCTCTGGGGCCAACGTCCTGACTTTC	CASSSPSLSGANVLTF
TRBV2	TRBJ1-2	14	NA	TRBD1	TGTGCCAGCAGTACTCACAGGGGGCTTTATGGCTACACCTTC	CASSTHRGLYGYTF
TRBV7-8	TRBJ2-7	15	NA	TRBD1	TGTGCCAGCAGCTTACAGGACAGGGGGTTTGGGGAGCAGTACTTC	CASSLQDRGFGEQYF